A single sample gave rise to the 18 T cell receptor beta chains below, sequenced in a study of beta chain features in type 1 diabetes. The study's findings and limits: TCRB CDR3s from Type 1 diabetes patients were moderately but significantly shorter in all four CD4+ subsets.

Antigen specificity for these receptors is unknown. Reverse transcribing all isolated RNA meant expressed TCRB transcripts were sequenced. Generated by immunoSEQ multiplex PCR, the TCRdb table keeps only in-frame clones and is missing some. The sample records about 700,000 clones, roughly 12% being singletons. Sample: naive CD4+ T cells from blood. These receptors all come from a young man with type 1 diabetes.

This chain uses TRBV19 with TRBJ2-1; D tentatively fits TRBD1 or TRBD2 (5 bases each). The CDR3 extends over 15 amino acids. Trimming cost V 3 bases and J 4 bases, with 13 bases left between them. Germline assignment: CDR1 LNHDA and CDR2 SQIVND (reference sequence). DNA for the CDR3: TGTGCCAGTAGTATGGGACCTGGGGCTTACAATGAGCAGTTCTTC. The encoded protein is CASSMGPGAYNEQFF.

This clone occurred a few times. The chain uses TRBV4-2 and TRBJ1-2; D unclear. The CDR3 contains 14 residues. CDR1 and CDR2 (germline): LGHNA, YNFKEQ. Trimming took off 3 bases at V and 8 bases at J, with 16 bases between the two ends. CDR3: CASSQAGGSKGYTF. The CDR3, as DNA: TGTGCCAGCAGCCAGGCCGGAGGGTCAAAAGGCTACACCTTC.

This clone has only a few counts. The V call is TRBV30, the J call TRBJ2-1; no clear D. CDR1 and CDR2 (germline): GTSNPN, SVGIG (reference sequence). This CDR3 has 13 amino acids. V was shortened by 5 bases and J by 10 bases, with 18 bases between the two germline ends. The CDR3 region has the DNA TGTGCCTGGGACCGCGGACCGATGGGGGAGCAGTTCTTC. Its protein product is CAWDRGPMGEQFF.

This clone appeared a few times. J is TRBJ2-2 and V is TRBV25-1; no reliable D call. The CDR3 is made up of 14 amino acids. V was pared by 5 bases and J by 1 base, with 8 bases between. Germline CDR1 reads MGHDK; CDR2 reads SYGVNS. CDR3 loop: CASSPPRNTGELFF. The CDR3 DNA sequence: TGTGCCAGCAGTCCTCCGCGGAACACCGGGGAGCTGTTTTTT. Based on the CDR3 plus reference TRBV25-1 and TRBJ2-2, the full variable domain is EADIYQTPRYLVIGTGKKITLECSQTMGHDKMYWYQQDPGMELHLIHYSYGVNSTEKGDLSSESTVSRIRTEHFPLTLESARPSHTSQYLCASSPPRNTGELFFGEGSRLTVL.

The rearrangement links TRBV5-4 to TRBJ2-7; 8 nucleotides agree with TRBD2. The length of the CDR3 is 14 residues. V lost 4 bases and J lost 3; bases outside the gene matches: 6. Germline values: CDR1 SGHNT, CDR2 YYREEE (reference sequence). The CDR3 reads CASSPLGGGYEQYF. In DNA, the CDR3 is TGTGCCAGCAGCCCCCTCGGGGGGGGCTACGAGCAGTACTTC.

This clone appeared a few times. Here the CDR3 reads CASSPLAGRLMNTEAFF. The CDR3 region has the DNA TGTGCCAGCAGCCCCTTGGCGGGACGGCTGATGAACACTGAAGCTTTCTTT. V usage is TRBV7-9 and J usage is TRBJ1-1; a weak D match, TRBD1 (5 bases). CDR1 is SEHNR, CDR2 FQNEAQ, per germline (reference sequence). Trimming cost V 5 bases and J 0 bases, with 19 bases left between them. CDR3 length: 17 residues.

The CDR3 protein is CSVGREEQFF. The CDR3 nucleotides are TGCAGCGTGGGCAGGGAAGAGCAGTTCTTC. The genes are TRBV29-1 and TRBJ2-1; D might be TRBD1 (5 bases). V lost 6 bases and J lost 10, with 10 bases in between. The germline gives CDR1 SQVTM, CDR2 ANQGSEA. This CDR3 is 10 amino acids long.

CDR3 sequence: CASSVDPGPNTEAFF. CDR3 coding DNA: TGTGCCAGCAGCGTAGACCCAGGGCCGAACACTGAAGCTTTCTTT. This chain connects TRBV9 to TRBJ1-1; TRBD1 is a possible D gene (5 bases). The CDR3 contains 15 residues. Germline V lookup: CDR1 SGDLS, CDR2 YYNGEE. V lost 0 bases, J lost 1 base, and 10 bases lay in between.

The chain has TRBV28 and TRBJ2-3; TRBD2 is a possible D gene (5 bases). The V end lost 3 bases, the J end lost 0 bases, and 7 bases lay between the germline ends. The CDR3 runs to 14 residues. Germline values: CDR1 MDHEN, CDR2 SYDVKM. CDR3 nucleotides: TGTGCCAGCAGTTTCCGGGGAAGCACAGATACGCAGTATTTT. The encoded protein is CASSFRGSTDTQYF.

This clone was recorded a few times. The chain joins TRBV27 to TRBJ1-2; the D gene is possibly TRBD1 (6 bases). The germline V and J ends were trimmed by 6 bases and 3 bases, with 14 bases remaining between them. CDR1 is MNHEY, CDR2 SMNVEV, per germline (reference sequence). CDR3 length equals 14 residues. CDR3 nucleotides: TGTGCCAGCAGCAGCGCGGGGGGCGACTATGGCTACACCTTC. It specifies CASSSAGGDYGYTF.

This clone was seen more than once but under ten times. V is TRBV18 and J is TRBJ2-1; 9 bases line up with TRBD1. Trimming at V came to 3 bases and at J to 0 bases, leaving 9 bases not matched to a gene. From germline, CDR1 is KGHSH and CDR2 LQKENI. This CDR3 is 18 amino acids long. This chain's CDR3 is CASSPAGTGSFSYNEQFF. The CDR3 coding sequence is TGTGCCAGCTCACCGGCCGGGACAGGGTCTTTCTCCTACAATGAGCAGTTCTTC.

This clone was seen more than once but under ten times. The rearrangement joins TRBV30 to TRBJ1-2; 8 nucleotides align to TRBD1. CDR3 length equals 11 residues. Germline V lookup: CDR1 GTSNPN, CDR2 SVGIG (reference sequence). V was pared by 6 bases and J by 6 bases, with 3 bases of the junction left unmatched. The CDR3 DNA is TGTGCCTGTAGGACAGGGAATGGCTACACCTTC. It translates to CACRTGNGYTF.

This clone was seen a handful of times. The V and J genes are TRBV5-6 and TRBJ2-7; D not resolved. CDR1 is SGHDT and CDR2 is YYEEEE in the germline V gene. V was shortened by 5 bases and J by 0 bases, with 6 bases between the two germline ends. CDR3 size: 12 residues. CDR3 residues: CASSSGSYEQYF. CDR3 sequence (DNA): TGTGCCAGCAGTTCCGGCTCCTACGAGCAGTACTTC.

The rearrangement uses TRBV14 and TRBJ2-6; 7 bases are shared with TRBD1. The CDR3 has 19 amino acids. The germline gives CDR1 SGHDN, CDR2 FVKESK. The J segment lost 0 bases and the V segment lost 2 bases, leaving 10 bases of the junction unmatched. The DNA for the CDR3 is TGTGCCAGCAGCCAAACCTTCTGGGGACAGATCTCTGGGGCCAACGTCCTGACTTTC. This codes for CASSQTFWGQISGANVLTF.

This clone was detected a few times. The chain joins TRBV25-1 to TRBJ2-3, with TRBD2 matching 8 bases. V dropped 3 bases and J dropped 1; count of bases not matched to a gene: 3. Germline-derived CDR1 and CDR2 are MGHDK and SYGVNS. The CDR3 has 15 amino acids. CDR3 sequence (DNA): TGTGCCAGCAGTGACCGGCGGGGGGGCACAGATACGCAGTATTTT. Translated: CASSDRRGGTDTQYF.

In this sample, this clone turned up a few times. This sequence joins TRBV6-5 and TRBJ1-6, with unresolved D. V was trimmed by 6 bases and J by 3 bases, leaving 12 bases between them. This CDR3 is 15 amino acids long. Germline CDR1 and CDR2: MNHEY and SVGAGI. As DNA, the CDR3 is TGTGCCAGCAGAACGACTGGAGTCTATAATTCACCCCTCCACTTT. Its translation: CASRTTGVYNSPLHF.

This clone has a handful of counts. The sample has other DNA sequences that encode this CDR3 too. The chain couples TRBV7-6 to TRBJ2-5; D remains ambiguous. Trimming stripped 0 bases from V and 2 bases from J, with 1 base between. The CDR3 totals 12 residues. CDR1 is SGHVS and CDR2 is FNYEAQ in the germline V gene. The CDR3 here is CASSLAQETQYF. As DNA, the CDR3 is TGTGCCAGCAGCTTAGCGCAAGAGACCCAGTACTTC.

The chain recombines TRBV5-4 with TRBJ2-7; TRBD2 might be the D (7 bases). V was shortened by 5 bases and J by 0 bases, with 15 bases between the two germline ends. The germline gives CDR1 SGHNT, CDR2 YYREEE (reference sequence). The CDR3 contains 15 residues. The chain's CDR3 is CASRLRGGGSYEQYF. The CDR3 DNA is TGTGCCAGCAGACTTCGGGGAGGGGGCTCCTACGAGCAGTACTTC.